These 20 T cell receptor beta chains were all obtained from the same sample, sequenced in a study of blood T cell repertoires in COVID-19. Data came from immunoSEQ multiplex PCR; TCRdb stores just in-frame clones and leaves some out. The table records roughly 81,000 clones, about 88% of them present only once. Sequencing was carried out using peripheral blood. The source of these receptors is a man aged 70 or older with active or convalescent COVID-19.

The rearrangement joins TRBV30 to TRBJ1-2; D unresolved. The CDR3 has 14 residues. V lost 2 bases, J lost 0 bases, and 10 bases lay in between. The germline V gene encodes CDR1 GTSNPN and CDR2 SVGIG (reference sequence). As DNA, the CDR3 is TGTGCCTGGAGTCGGGATATTGCTAACTATGGCTACACCTTC. It specifies CAWSRDIANYGYTF.

The gene calls are TRBV11-2 and TRBJ1-1, with unresolved D. This CDR3 is 15 amino acids long. Germline loops: CDR1 SGHAT, CDR2 FQNNGV. Trimming removed 8 bases at V and 0 bases at J, with 16 bases between. The CDR3 spells CASETAAGLNTEAFF. The CDR3, as DNA: TGTGCCAGCGAGACTGCGGCGGGGTTGAACACTGAAGCTTTCTTT.

V and J are TRBV27 and TRBJ1-1; 10 bases align to TRBD1. The CDR3 runs to 20 residues. V shed 4 bases, J shed 1 base, and the junction held 18 bases outside the gene matches. Germline lookup yields CDR1 MNHEY and CDR2 SMNVEV (reference sequence). This CDR3 reads CASSSLRDRGPFLGNTEAFF. In DNA, the CDR3 is TGTGCCAGCAGTTCCTTGAGGGACAGGGGACCATTCTTAGGGAACACTGAAGCTTTCTTT.

J is TRBJ1-5 and V is TRBV5-1, with 8 bases lining up with TRBD1. The CDR3 contains 17 residues. V dropped 1 base and J dropped 2; count of bases not matched to a gene: 8. Germline assignment: CDR1 SGHRS and CDR2 YFSETQ. The CDR3 region is CASSLTPGGGGNQPQHF. In nucleotides, the CDR3 is TGCGCCAGCAGCTTGACGCCAGGGGGCGGAGGCAATCAGCCCCAGCATTTT.

This rearrangement joins TRBV28 to TRBJ1-5; 8 nucleotides match TRBD1. The CDR3 has 14 amino acids. V was clipped by 6 bases and J by 7 bases; unmatched bases: 8. CDR1 and CDR2 from the germline V gene are MDHEN and SYDVKM. CDR3 residues: CASSPRGRKQPQHF. The CDR3 DNA sequence: TGTGCCAGCAGCCCCAGGGGGCGAAAACAGCCCCAGCATTTT.

The V call is TRBV5-1, the J call TRBJ2-1, with D maybe TRBD1 (6 bases). V was pared by 2 bases and J by 6 bases, with 15 bases between. The CDR3 is 15 residues long. The germline CDR1 and CDR2 sequences are SGHRS and YFSETQ. CDR3 sequence: CASSLSTGKLNEQFF. CDR3 bases: TGCGCCAGCAGCTTATCGACAGGAAAGCTCAATGAGCAGTTCTTC.

The chain employs TRBV19 and TRBJ2-2, with 9 nucleotides matching TRBD1. J lost 5 bases, V lost 3 bases, and 4 bases had no gene match. This CDR3 has 15 residues. Per germline, CDR1 LNHDA and CDR2 SQIVND (reference sequence). The CDR3, as DNA: TGTGCCAGTAGTATCGGACAGGGGTGGACCGGGGAGCTGTTTTTT. Protein: CASSIGQGWTGELFF.

The V and J genes are TRBV7-2 and TRBJ1-2, with D perhaps matching TRBD1 (6 bases). This CDR3 is 13 amino acids long. V was trimmed by 5 bases and J by 2 bases, leaving 9 bases between them. The V gene's germline CDR1 is SGHTA and CDR2 FQGNSA. The chain's CDR3 is CASSVDSNYGYTF. For the CDR3, the DNA is TGTGCCAGCAGCGTGGACAGCAACTATGGCTACACCTTC.

V gene TRBV7-8 combines with J gene TRBJ2-5, with D perhaps TRBD2 (6 bases). V lost 6 bases to trimming and J lost 0 bases, with 11 bases between them. The germline V gene encodes CDR1 SGHVS and CDR2 FQNEAQ. The CDR3 is made up of 14 amino acids. Here the CDR3 DNA reads TGTGCCAGCAGTCAAGGAGGGGACCAAGAGACCCAGTACTTC. Residues: CASSQGGDQETQYF.

The chain couples TRBV9 to TRBJ1-2; the match to TRBD1 covers 7 bases. After removal of 0 bases from V and 6 bases from J, the junction contained 2 bases not matched to a gene. Germline values: CDR1 SGDLS, CDR2 YYNGEE. The CDR3 runs to 13 residues. The CDR3 coding sequence is TGTGCCAGCAGCGTAGAGGGGGCTGATGGCTACACCTTC. Translating gives CASSVEGADGYTF.

This rearrangement joins TRBV27 to TRBJ1-5; weak D call: TRBD1 (6 bases). The V and J ends lost 3 bases and 1 base respectively, with 19 bases between them. Germline V CDR1 and CDR2: MNHEY, SMNVEV (reference sequence). The CDR3 runs to 18 residues. CDR3 in amino acids: CASSLAVGMGHSNQPQHF. In DNA, the CDR3 is TGTGCCAGCAGTTTGGCCGTGGGAATGGGACACAGCAATCAGCCCCAGCATTTT.

The chain employs TRBV5-1 and TRBJ1-2; D is possibly TRBD1 (6 bases). This CDR3 spans 14 amino acids. V lost 0 bases, J lost 2 bases, and 8 bases lay in between. The germline CDR1 and CDR2 sequences are SGHRS and YFSETQ. The chain's CDR3 is CASSLGQGNYGYTF. DNA of the CDR3: TGCGCCAGCAGCTTGGGGCAGGGGAACTATGGCTACACCTTC.

The rearrangement joins TRBV4-3 to TRBJ1-4, with a tentative D call TRBD1 (5 bases). Trimming took off 0 bases at V and 5 bases at J, with 13 bases between the two ends. Germline V gives CDR1 LGHNA, CDR2 YSLEER. The CDR3 covers 16 residues. The DNA for the CDR3 is TGCGCCAGCAGCCAAGACCCCGGGACTGCAAATGAAAAACTGTTTTTT. As protein: CASSQDPGTANEKLFF.

The chain couples TRBV27 to TRBJ1-5; D perhaps matches TRBD1 (5 bases). Germline CDR1 reads MNHEY; CDR2 reads SMNVEV (reference sequence). V was pared by 2 bases and J by 1 base, with 12 bases between. The CDR3 is 16 amino acids. CDR3 nucleotide sequence: TGTGCCAGCAGTTTAGCTTCTGGGGGGAGCAATCAGCCCCAGCATTTT. Translated, it gives CASSLASGGSNQPQHF.

V and J are TRBV9 and TRBJ1-1; no firm D call. V was cut by 3 bases and J by 1 base, with 7 bases left in between. From germline, CDR1 is SGDLS and CDR2 YYNGEE. This CDR3 contains 13 residues. The CDR3: CASSATGNTEAFF. In nucleotides, the CDR3 is TGTGCCAGCAGCGCCACGGGGAACACTGAAGCTTTCTTT.

The rearrangement joins TRBV19 to TRBJ2-1; the D gene is possibly TRBD2 (6 bases). Germline V gene data show CDR1 as LNHDA and CDR2 as SQIVND (reference sequence). Trimming cost V 7 bases and J 7 bases, with 20 bases left between them. The CDR3 has 15 amino acids. CDR3 DNA: TGTGCCAGTAAGACCGGGACTCGCGGTTGGAATGAGCAGTTCTTC. It specifies CASKTGTRGWNEQFF.

V is TRBV5-1 and J is TRBJ1-1; 9 nucleotides match TRBD1. V dropped 4 bases and J dropped 5; count of bases not matched to a gene: 12. The CDR3 runs to 16 residues. Germline CDR1 SGHRS, CDR2 YFSETQ. The CDR3 loop is CASSHPQGAGSTEAFF. Here the CDR3 DNA reads TGCGCCAGCAGCCACCCACAGGGGGCCGGGAGTACTGAAGCTTTCTTT.

The chain links TRBV2 to TRBJ2-1, with 12 bases matching TRBD2. Trimming removed 6 bases from V and 5 bases from J; junction bases left unmatched: 5. CDR3 length: 15 residues. Germline V gene data show CDR1 as SNHLY and CDR2 as FYNNEI. Written as DNA, the CDR3 is TGTGCCAGCAGGACGACTAGCGGGGGAAACAATGAGCAGTTCTTC. Protein sequence: CASRTTSGGNNEQFF.

The chain employs TRBV5-8 and TRBJ1-5; 11 bases are shared with TRBD1. Unmatched junction bases numbered 3, after V lost 0 bases and J lost 7 bases. CDR1 and CDR2 from the germline V gene are SGHTS and YDEGEE. This CDR3 has 15 amino acids. DNA for the CDR3: TGTGCCAGCAGCTTGGGGACAGGGGGCTGGCAGCCCCAGCATTTT. It is translated as CASSLGTGGWQPQHF.

V and J are TRBV18 and TRBJ1-4; D ambiguous. CDR1 is KGHSH and CDR2 is LQKENI in the germline V gene. CDR3 length: 14 residues. Trimming removed 0 bases from V and 7 bases from J, with 9 bases in between. The chain's CDR3 is CASSPPGRTEKLFF. The CDR3 DNA follows: TGTGCCAGCTCACCACCGGGCCGTACTGAAAAACTGTTTTTT. The complete variable domain, with remaining parts taken from reference TRBV18 and TRBJ1-4, reads NAGVMQNPRHLVRRRGQEARLRCSPMKGHSHVYWYRQLPEEGLKFMVYLQKENIIDESGMPKERFSAEFPKEGPSILRIQQVVRGDSAAYFCASSPPGRTEKLFFGSGTQLSVL.